Shown below are 19 T cell receptor beta chains from a single sample sequenced in a study of blood T cell dynamics during melanoma immunotherapy. Indicated time point: week 3, after first cycle of checkpoint inhibitor. The method was immunoSEQ multiplex PCR; TCRdb's version includes in-frame clones alone and lacks a portion of them. The profile shows thousands of clones, 88% of them singletons. Sequencing was performed on blood, taken from a patient treated with checkpoint blockade. The origin of the receptors is a human donor with melanoma.

The chain joins TRBV19 to TRBJ2-7, with 9 positions matching TRBD1. Trimming at V came to 6 bases and at J to 7 bases, leaving 16 bases not matched to a gene. The CDR3 is 16 residues long. CDR1 is LNHDA, CDR2 SQIVND, per germline (reference sequence). As DNA, the CDR3 is TGTGCCAGTAGCTTGGGATCCGGGACAGGGATGGAGGAGCAGTACTTC. Protein: CASSLGSGTGMEEQYF.

On this clone: An end of the junction does not agree with germline; a read error may underlie this. The chain links TRBV7-2 to TRBJ1-1; possibly TRBD1 for D (6 bases). Germline CDR1 reads SGHTA; CDR2 reads FQGNSA. The CDR3 is 16 residues long. CDR3 loop: CASSIAGAGTPEEAFF. The CDR3 nucleotides read TGTGCCAGCAGCATAGCAGGGGCTGGGACCCCGGAGGAAGCTTTCTTT.

The rearrangement uses TRBV28 and TRBJ1-4, with D possibly matching TRBD1 (5 bases). Deletions cut 6 bases from V and 3 bases from J, with 11 bases between. The CDR3 extends over 14 amino acids. Germline V gives CDR1 MDHEN, CDR2 SYDVKM. CDR3 region: CASRVGGANEKLFF. Written as DNA, the CDR3 is TGTGCCAGCAGGGTAGGAGGGGCTAATGAAAAACTGTTTTTT.

This sequence joins TRBV9 and TRBJ2-3, with D unclear. This CDR3 contains 14 residues. The V end lost 0 bases, the J end lost 2 bases, and 7 bases lay between the germline ends. Germline assignment: CDR1 SGDLS and CDR2 YYNGEE. This CDR3 reads CASSVGSLTDTQYF. For the CDR3, the DNA is TGTGCCAGCAGCGTAGGTTCCCTCACAGATACGCAGTATTTT.

J is TRBJ1-4 and V is TRBV25-1; D uncertain. The CDR3 totals 14 residues. V lost 8 bases and J lost 8, with 18 bases in between. From germline, CDR1 is MGHDK and CDR2 SYGVNS. The CDR3 nucleotides are TGTGCCAGCCGCGGGTTCCTATTGAGCGAAAAACTGTTTTTT. Translated, it gives CASRGFLLSEKLFF.

This clone has only one observation. This chain uses TRBV27 with TRBJ1-5; D is possibly TRBD1 (6 bases). Germline V gene data show CDR1 as MNHEY and CDR2 as SMNVEV (reference sequence). The V and J ends lost 8 bases and 3 bases respectively, with 14 bases between them. This CDR3 contains 14 residues. Here the CDR3 reads CASSDSSPNQPQHF. The CDR3 DNA reads as TGTGCCAGCTCGGACAGTTCGCCCAATCAGCCCCAGCATTTT.

The chain employs TRBV28 and TRBJ2-5, with TRBD2 matching over 8 bases. The tail of the sequence fits TRBJ2-7 better, so the J call may be wrong. In germline, CDR1 is MDHEN, CDR2 SYDVKM. This CDR3 is built from 16 residues. CDR3 region: CASSLQGTRSSYEQYF. The CDR3 DNA reads TGTGCCAGCAGTTTACAGGGGACTAGGAGCTCCTACGAGCAGTACTTC.

This clone appeared once. V gene TRBV27 combines with J gene TRBJ1-4; 7 bases align to TRBD1. The J segment lost 6 bases and the V segment lost 5 bases, leaving 6 bases of the junction unmatched. CDR3 length equals 14 residues. Per germline, CDR1 MNHEY and CDR2 SMNVEV (reference sequence). In nucleotides, the CDR3 is TGTGCCAGCAGTCGACAGGGTGTTTATGAAAAACTGTTTTTT. Translating gives CASSRQGVYEKLFF.

This clone came up a few times. The chain has TRBV4-2 and TRBJ1-2; D perhaps matches TRBD1 (5 bases). CDR3 size: 13 residues. With 4 bases removed from V and 7 bases from J, the gap between germline ends came to 13 bases. Per the germline V gene, CDR1 is LGHNA and CDR2 is YNFKEQ. The CDR3 reads CASSRDWGGGYTF. The CDR3 coding sequence is TGTGCCAGCAGCCGAGACTGGGGCGGTGGCTACACCTTC.

The chain combines TRBV7-2 with TRBJ1-5; no definite D call. The length of the CDR3 is 14 residues. The V gene's germline CDR1 is SGHTA and CDR2 FQGNSA. V shed 1 base and J shed 9 bases, with 13 bases lying between them. The CDR3 here is CASSLETRGWPQHF. The CDR3 nucleotides are TGTGCCAGCAGCTTAGAGACGAGAGGGTGGCCCCAGCATTTT.

This sequence joins TRBV4-1 and TRBJ1-3; D ambiguous. Trimming removed 4 bases at V and 4 bases at J, with 17 bases between. The germline gives CDR1 MGHRA, CDR2 YSYEKL. CDR3 length: 16 amino acids. CDR3 protein: CASSRATVGEGNTIYF. The CDR3 bases are TGCGCCAGCAGCCGAGCCACAGTCGGAGAGGGAAACACCATATATTTT.

V gene TRBV21-1 combines with J gene TRBJ2-7. TRBV21-1 is reported as a pseudogene. CDR3 length equals 11 residues. CDR3 loop: CASSKESEQYF. In DNA, the CDR3 is TGTGCCAGCAGCAAAGAGTCCGAGCAGTACTTC.

V is TRBV25-1 and J is TRBJ1-2, with TRBD1 matching 9 bases. Germline CDR1 and CDR2: MGHDK and SYGVNS. CDR3 length: 15 amino acids. V gave up 1 base and J gave up 7 bases; unmatched junction bases: 7. This CDR3 reads CASSESRTGALGYTF. The DNA of the CDR3 is TGTGCCAGCAGTGAATCCAGGACAGGGGCTCTTGGCTACACCTTC.

This chain uses TRBV18 with TRBJ2-7; either TRBD1 or TRBD2 may fit D (6 bases each). The CDR3 is 15 residues long. Trimming shortened V by 3 bases and J by 7 bases, and 19 bases separated the two germline ends. Germline V gene lookup returns CDR1 KGHSH and CDR2 LQKENI. The CDR3 loop is CASSPSRGPYIEQYF. CDR3 in DNA: TGTGCCAGCTCACCCTCTCGGGGGCCATACATAGAGCAGTACTTC.

CDR3 nucleotides: TGTGCCAGCAGCCCCCGGGGACAGGTCACCGAGCAGTACTTC. Translated, it gives CASSPRGQVTEQYF. This chain links TRBV9 with TRBJ2-7; TRBD1 matches at 8 bases. From germline, CDR1 is SGDLS and CDR2 YYNGEE. The CDR3 totals 14 residues. With 4 bases clipped from V and 6 bases from J, the junction kept 9 bases outside the gene matches.

The chain combines TRBV2 with TRBJ2-6, with TRBD1 matching 8 bases. CDR1 and CDR2 from the germline V gene are SNHLY and FYNNEI. This CDR3 is 19 amino acids long. With 7 bases clipped from V and 1 base from J, the junction kept 15 bases outside the gene matches. CDR3 residues: CASTGSRAGGFSGANVLTF. The CDR3 DNA reads TGTGCCAGCACCGGGTCTCGGGCAGGGGGCTTTTCTGGGGCCAACGTCCTGACTTTC. Supplemented by reference TRBV2 and TRBJ2-6, the full variable domain reads EPEVTQTPSHQVTQMGQEVILRCVPISNHLYFYWYRQILGQKVEFLVSFYNNEISEKSEIFDDQFSVERPDGSNFTLKIRSTKLEDSAMYFCASTGSRAGGFSGANVLTFGAGSRLTVL.

J is TRBJ2-7 and V is TRBV19; 10 bases map to TRBD1. Germline trimming cut 7 bases from V and 5 bases from J; bases unmatched to any gene: 8. CDR1 is LNHDA and CDR2 is SQIVND in the germline V gene (reference sequence). This CDR3 comprises 14 residues. This CDR3 is CASKPGQGWDEQYF. The CDR3 DNA reads as TGTGCCAGTAAACCGGGACAGGGGTGGGACGAGCAGTACTTC. Based on the CDR3 plus reference TRBV19 and TRBJ2-7, the full variable domain is DGGITQSPKYLFRKEGQNVTLSCEQNLNHDAMYWYRQDPGQGLRLIYYSQIVNDFQKGDIAEGYSVSREKKESFPLTVTSAQKNPTAFYLCASKPGQGWDEQYFGPGTRLTVT.

The chain employs TRBV19 and TRBJ1-2, with 9 bases matching TRBD1. The junction had 16 bases not matched to a gene; V was cut back by 0 bases and J by 5 bases. Per germline, CDR1 LNHDA and CDR2 SQIVND (reference sequence). The CDR3 extends over 19 amino acids. CDR3 amino acids: CASSIDAPLTGGTSYGYTF. The CDR3 bases are TGTGCCAGTAGTATAGATGCCCCTCTCACAGGGGGCACGTCGTATGGCTACACCTTC. Based on the CDR3 plus reference TRBV19 and TRBJ1-2, the full variable domain is DGGITQSPKYLFRKEGQNVTLSCEQNLNHDAMYWYRQDPGQGLRLIYYSQIVNDFQKGDIAEGYSVSREKKESFPLTVTSAQKNPTAFYLCASSIDAPLTGGTSYGYTFGSGTRLTVV.

This clone was seen a few times. The chain links TRBV7-2 to TRBJ2-7; D might be TRBD1 or TRBD2, each matching 6 bases. This CDR3 has 14 amino acids. Germline lookup yields CDR1 SGHTA and CDR2 FQGNSA. The V end lost 5 bases, the J end lost 3 bases, and 14 bases lay between the germline ends. DNA of the CDR3: TGTGCCAGCAGCACCCACGGGGGCGACTACGAGCAGTACTTC. Protein: CASSTHGGDYEQYF.